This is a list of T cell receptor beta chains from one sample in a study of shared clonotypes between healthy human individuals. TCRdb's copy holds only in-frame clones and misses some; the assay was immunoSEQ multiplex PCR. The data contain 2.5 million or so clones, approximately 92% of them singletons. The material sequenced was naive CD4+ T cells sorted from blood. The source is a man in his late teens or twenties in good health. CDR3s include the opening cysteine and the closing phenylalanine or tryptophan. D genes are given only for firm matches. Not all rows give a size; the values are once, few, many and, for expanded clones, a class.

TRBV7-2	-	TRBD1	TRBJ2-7	TGTGCCAGCAGCTTAGTTCGCAGGGGGCTCCGGGACGAGCAGTACTTC	CASSLVRRGLRDEQYF
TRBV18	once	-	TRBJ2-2	TGTGCCAGCTCACCACCGAGTCAGGGTTGGGACACCGGGGAGCTGTTTTTT	CASSPPSQGWDTGELFF
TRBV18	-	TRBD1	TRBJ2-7	TGTGCCAGCTCATCGCGACAGGGAATGGGCATGAGCTCCTACGAGCAGTACTTC	CASSSRQGMGMSSYEQYF
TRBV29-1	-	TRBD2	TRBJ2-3	TGCAGCGTTGAGAAGGCGGGAGGAGATACGCAGTATTTT	CSVEKAGGDTQYF
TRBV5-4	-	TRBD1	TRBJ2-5	TGTGCCAGCAGCTTGGGACAGGGAAACCAAGAGACCCAGTACTTC	CASSLGQGNQETQYF
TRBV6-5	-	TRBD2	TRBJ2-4	TGTGCCAGCAGTTCGCCGACGGGACTATTAAGGAACATTCAGTACTTC	CASSSPTGLLRNIQYF
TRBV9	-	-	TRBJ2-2	TGTGCCAGCGAGGCGGGGAACACCGGGGAGCTGTTTTTT	CASEAGNTGELFF
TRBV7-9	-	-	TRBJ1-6	TGTGCCAGCAGTTTCGACAGGACACTTGGGGCTTCACCCCTCCACTTT	CASSFDRTLGASPLHF
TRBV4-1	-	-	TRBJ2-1	TGCGCCAGCAGCCAAGAGGGCAAGAACAATGAGCAGTTCTTC	CASSQEGKNNEQFF
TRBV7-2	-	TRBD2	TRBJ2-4	TGTGCCAGCAGCTTAGCAGGTAGCGGGAGGGCCAAAAACATTCAGTACTTC	CASSLAGSGRAKNIQYF
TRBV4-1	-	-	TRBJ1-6	TGCGCCAGCAGCCAAGATCCGTCTGGCTATTCACCCCTCCACTTT	CASSQDPSGYSPLHF
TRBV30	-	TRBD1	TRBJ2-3	TGTGCCTGGAGTTCCAAACAGGGGGCAAGCACAGATACGCAGTATTTT	CAWSSKQGASTDTQYF
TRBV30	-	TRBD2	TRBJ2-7	TGTGCCTGGAGCCCCGAAGAGCGGGGTTACTACGAGCAGTACTTC	CAWSPEERGYYEQYF
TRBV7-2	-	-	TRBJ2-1	TGTGCCAGCAGCTTTTTCTTAGTAGGGGACCACGGTGAGCAGTTCTTC	CASSFFLVGDHGEQFF
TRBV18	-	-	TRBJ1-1	TGTGCCAGCTCACCACTCATTACAGAAACTGAAGCTTTCTTT	CASSPLITETEAFF
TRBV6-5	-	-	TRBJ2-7	TGTGCCAGCAGTTACACCCCAGCGGTGAGGTACTTC	CASSYTPAVRYF
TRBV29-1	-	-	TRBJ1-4	TGCAGCGCCCGGGAAGAAAAACTGTTTTTT	CSAREEKLFF
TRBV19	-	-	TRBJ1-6	TGTGCCAGTAGTATTCAGGCAAATTCACCCCTCCACTTT	CASSIQANSPLHF
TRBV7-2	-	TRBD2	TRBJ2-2	TGTGCCAGCAGAAAATCCCCCCCGGGACTAGCAGAGACCGGGGAGCTGTTTTTT	CASRKSPPGLAETGELFF
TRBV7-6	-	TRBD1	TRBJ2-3	TGTGCCAGCAGCTTAGAATCACCGGGACAGGGGAACACAGATACGCAGTATTTT	CASSLESPGQGNTDTQYF
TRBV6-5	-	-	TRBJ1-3	TGTGCCAGCAGTTACTCGGGTGTGCCTGGAAACACCATATATTTT	CASSYSGVPGNTIYF
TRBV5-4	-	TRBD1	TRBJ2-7	TGTGCCAGCAGCCTTGACAGGGTGACTACCTACGAGCAGTACTTC	CASSLDRVTTYEQYF
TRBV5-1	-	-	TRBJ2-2	TGCGCCAGCAGCGTGCGCTCCTCCGGGGAGCTGTTTTTT	CASSVRSSGELFF
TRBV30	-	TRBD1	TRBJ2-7	TGTGCCTGGAACGGGGACAGCTACGAGCAGTACTTC	CAWNGDSYEQYF
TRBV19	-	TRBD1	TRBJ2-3	TGTGCCAGTACCCGACAGGGTAGTCGGTCAGATACGCAGTATTTT	CASTRQGSRSDTQYF